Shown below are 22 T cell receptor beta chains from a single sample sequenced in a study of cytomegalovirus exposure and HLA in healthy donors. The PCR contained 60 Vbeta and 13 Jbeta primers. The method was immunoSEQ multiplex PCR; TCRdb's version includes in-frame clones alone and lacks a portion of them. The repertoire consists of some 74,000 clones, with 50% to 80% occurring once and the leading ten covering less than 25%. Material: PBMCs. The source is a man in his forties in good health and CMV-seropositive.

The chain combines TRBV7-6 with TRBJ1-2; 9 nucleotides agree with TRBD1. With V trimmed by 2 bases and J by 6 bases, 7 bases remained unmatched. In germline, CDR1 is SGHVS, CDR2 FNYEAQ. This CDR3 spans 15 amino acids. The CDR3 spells CASSLTTGGADGYTF. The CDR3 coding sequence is TGTGCCAGCAGCTTAACCACAGGGGGCGCGGATGGCTACACCTTC.

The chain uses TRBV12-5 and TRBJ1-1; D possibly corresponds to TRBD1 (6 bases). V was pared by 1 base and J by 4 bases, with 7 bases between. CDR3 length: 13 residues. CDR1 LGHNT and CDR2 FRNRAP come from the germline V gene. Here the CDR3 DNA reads TGTGCTAGTGGTTTGGGGACAGTCACTGAAGCTTTCTTT. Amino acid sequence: CASGLGTVTEAFF.

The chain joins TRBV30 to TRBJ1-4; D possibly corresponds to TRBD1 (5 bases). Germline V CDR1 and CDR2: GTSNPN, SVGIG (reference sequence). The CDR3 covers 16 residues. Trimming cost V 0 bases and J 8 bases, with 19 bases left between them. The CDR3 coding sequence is TGTGCCTGGAGTGTACGGTGGGGCCAAGTGGTGGAAAAACTGTTTTTT. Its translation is CAWSVRWGQVVEKLFF.

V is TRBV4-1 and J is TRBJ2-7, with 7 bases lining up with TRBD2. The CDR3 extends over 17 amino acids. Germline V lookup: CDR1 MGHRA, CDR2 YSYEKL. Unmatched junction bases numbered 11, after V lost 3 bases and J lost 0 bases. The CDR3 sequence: CASSQDAGVSSSYEQYF. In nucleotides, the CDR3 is TGCGCCAGCAGCCAGGATGCGGGAGTTTCGAGCTCCTACGAGCAGTACTTC.

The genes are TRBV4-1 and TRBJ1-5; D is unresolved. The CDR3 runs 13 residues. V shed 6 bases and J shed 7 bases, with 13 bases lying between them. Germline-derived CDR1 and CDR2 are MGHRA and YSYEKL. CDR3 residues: CASSWRLGQPQHF. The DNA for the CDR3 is TGCGCCAGCAGTTGGCGGCTCGGGCAGCCCCAGCATTTT.

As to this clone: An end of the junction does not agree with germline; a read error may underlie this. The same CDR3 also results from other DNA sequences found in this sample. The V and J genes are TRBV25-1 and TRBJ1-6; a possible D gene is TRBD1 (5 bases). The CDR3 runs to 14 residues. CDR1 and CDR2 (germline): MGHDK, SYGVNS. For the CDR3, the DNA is TGTGCCAGCAATCCGATCCAGGGCAATTCCCCCCTCCACTTT. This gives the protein CASNPIQGNSPLHF.

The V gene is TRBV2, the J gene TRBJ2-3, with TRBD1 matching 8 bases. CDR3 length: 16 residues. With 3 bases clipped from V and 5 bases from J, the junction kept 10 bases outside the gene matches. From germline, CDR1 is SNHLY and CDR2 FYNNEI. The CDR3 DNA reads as TGTGCCAGCAGTGATGGGCCAGGGGGCTCGAGAGATACGCAGTATTTT. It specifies CASSDGPGGSRDTQYF.

CDR3 nucleotides: TGTGCCAGCAGCGTGGGAGGGATAACCCTCAATGAGCAGTTCTTC. This encodes CASSVGGITLNEQFF. This sequence joins TRBV9 and TRBJ2-1; 7 bases agree with TRBD2. CDR3 length equals 15 residues. The V segment lost 2 bases and the J segment 6 bases; nucleotides outside the gene matches: 8. Per germline, CDR1 SGDLS and CDR2 YYNGEE.

The CDR3 reads CASSEGWGGASPQYF. The CDR3 DNA follows: TGTGCCAGCAGTGAGGGGTGGGGGGGCGCGTCCCCCCAGTACTTC. V usage is TRBV2 and J usage is TRBJ2-5; TRBD2 is a possible D gene (7 bases). Germline CDR1 SNHLY, CDR2 FYNNEI. The CDR3 sequence is 15 residues long. Trimming took off 3 bases at V and 9 bases at J, with 20 bases between the two ends.

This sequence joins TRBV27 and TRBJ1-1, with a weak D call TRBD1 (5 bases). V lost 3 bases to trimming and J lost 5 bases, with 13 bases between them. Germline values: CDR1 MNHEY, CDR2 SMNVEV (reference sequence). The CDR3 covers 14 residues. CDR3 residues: CASSLGGGGTEAFF. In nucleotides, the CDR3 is TGTGCCAGCAGTTTGGGGGGGGGTGGAACTGAAGCTTTCTTT.

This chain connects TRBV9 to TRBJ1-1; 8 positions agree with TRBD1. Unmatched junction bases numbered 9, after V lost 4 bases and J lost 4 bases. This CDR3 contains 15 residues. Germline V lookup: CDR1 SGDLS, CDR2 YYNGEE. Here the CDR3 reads CASSSPGTGFTEAFF. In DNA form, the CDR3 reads TGTGCCAGCAGCTCCCCCGGGACAGGTTTCACTGAAGCTTTCTTT.

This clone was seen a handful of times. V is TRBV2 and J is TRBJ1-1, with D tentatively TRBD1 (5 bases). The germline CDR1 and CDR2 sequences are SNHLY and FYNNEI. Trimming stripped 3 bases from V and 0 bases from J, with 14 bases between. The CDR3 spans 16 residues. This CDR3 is CASSEQGPRMNTEAFF. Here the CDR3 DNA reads TGTGCCAGCAGTGAGCAGGGCCCGAGAATGAACACTGAAGCTTTCTTT.

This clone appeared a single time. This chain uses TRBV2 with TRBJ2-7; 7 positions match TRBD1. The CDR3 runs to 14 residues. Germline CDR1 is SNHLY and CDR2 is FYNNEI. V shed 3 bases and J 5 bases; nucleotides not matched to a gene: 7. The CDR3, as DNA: TGTGCCAGCAGTGATTCAAGGGGGCAGGACGAGCAGTACTTC. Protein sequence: CASSDSRGQDEQYF.

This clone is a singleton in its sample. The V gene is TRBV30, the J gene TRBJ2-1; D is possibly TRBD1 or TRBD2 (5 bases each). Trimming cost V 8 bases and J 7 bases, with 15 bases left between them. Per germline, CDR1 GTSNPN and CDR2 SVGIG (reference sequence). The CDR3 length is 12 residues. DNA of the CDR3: TGTGCCGGGACGGGGAACCCTAATGAGCAGTTCTTC. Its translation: CAGTGNPNEQFF.

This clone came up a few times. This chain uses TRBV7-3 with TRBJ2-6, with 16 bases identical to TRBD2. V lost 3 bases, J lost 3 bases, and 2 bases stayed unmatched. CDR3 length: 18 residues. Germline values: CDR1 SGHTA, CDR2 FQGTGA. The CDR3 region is CASSLGLAGGLGANVLTF. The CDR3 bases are TGTGCCAGCAGCTTGGGACTAGCGGGGGGGCTTGGGGCCAACGTCCTGACTTTC.

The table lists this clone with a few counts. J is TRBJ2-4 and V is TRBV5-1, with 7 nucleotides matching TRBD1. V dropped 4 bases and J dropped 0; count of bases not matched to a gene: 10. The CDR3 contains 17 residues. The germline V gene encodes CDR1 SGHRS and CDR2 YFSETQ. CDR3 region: CASSQKQGRQAKNIQYF. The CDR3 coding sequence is TGCGCCAGCAGCCAAAAACAGGGGCGTCAAGCCAAAAACATTCAGTACTTC.

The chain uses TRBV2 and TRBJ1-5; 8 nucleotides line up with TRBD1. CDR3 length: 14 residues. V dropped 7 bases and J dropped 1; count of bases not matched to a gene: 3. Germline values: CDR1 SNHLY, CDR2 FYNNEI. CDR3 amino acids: CASTRDRSNQPQHF. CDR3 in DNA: TGTGCCAGCACCCGGGACAGGAGCAATCAGCCCCAGCATTTT.

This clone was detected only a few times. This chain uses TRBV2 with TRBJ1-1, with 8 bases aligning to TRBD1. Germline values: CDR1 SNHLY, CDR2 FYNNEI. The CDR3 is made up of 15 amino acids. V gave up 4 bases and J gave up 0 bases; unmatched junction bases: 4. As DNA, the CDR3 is TGTGCCAGCAGTGTAATGGGACAGGTGAACACTGAAGCTTTCTTT. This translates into CASSVMGQVNTEAFF.

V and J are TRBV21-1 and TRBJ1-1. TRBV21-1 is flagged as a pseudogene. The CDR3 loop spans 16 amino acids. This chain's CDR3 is CASSLLEGRANTEAFF. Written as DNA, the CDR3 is TGTGCCAGCAGCCTCTTGGAGGGCAGGGCGAACACTGAAGCTTTCTTT.

CDR3: CASSESQPVDQVVRTQYF. CDR3 nucleotides: TGCGCCAGCAGTGAGTCACAACCGGTAGATCAGGTGGTACGGACCCAGTACTTC. V usage is TRBV10-2 and J usage is TRBJ2-5; D remains ambiguous. There are 18 residues in the CDR3. CDR1 and CDR2 from the germline V gene are WSHSY and SAAADI. Deletions cut 0 bases from V and 7 bases from J, with 24 bases between.

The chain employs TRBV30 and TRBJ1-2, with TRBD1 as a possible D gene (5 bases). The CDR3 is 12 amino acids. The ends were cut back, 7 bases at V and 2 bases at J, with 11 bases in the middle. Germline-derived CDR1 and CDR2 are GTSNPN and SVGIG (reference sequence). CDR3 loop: CASGGGNYGYTF. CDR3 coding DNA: TGTGCCTCCGGGGGGGGAAACTATGGCTACACCTTC.

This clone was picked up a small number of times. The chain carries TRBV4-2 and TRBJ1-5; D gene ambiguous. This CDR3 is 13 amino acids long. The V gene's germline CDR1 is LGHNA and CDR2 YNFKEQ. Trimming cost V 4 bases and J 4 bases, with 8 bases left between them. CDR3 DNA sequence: TGTGCCAGCAGCCCCGCTAAGAATCAGCCCCAGCATTTT. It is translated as CASSPAKNQPQHF.